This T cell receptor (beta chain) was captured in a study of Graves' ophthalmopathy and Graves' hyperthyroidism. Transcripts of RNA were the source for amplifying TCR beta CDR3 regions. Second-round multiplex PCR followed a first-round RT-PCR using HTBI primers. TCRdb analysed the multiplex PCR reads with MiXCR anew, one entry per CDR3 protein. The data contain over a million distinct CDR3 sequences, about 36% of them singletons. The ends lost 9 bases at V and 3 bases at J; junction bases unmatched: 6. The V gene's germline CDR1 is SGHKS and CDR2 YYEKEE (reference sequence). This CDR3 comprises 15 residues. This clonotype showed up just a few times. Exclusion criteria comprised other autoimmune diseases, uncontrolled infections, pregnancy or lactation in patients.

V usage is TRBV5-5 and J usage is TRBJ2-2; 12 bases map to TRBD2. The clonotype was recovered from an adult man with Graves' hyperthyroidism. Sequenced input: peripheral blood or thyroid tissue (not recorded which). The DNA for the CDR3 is TGTGCCACTCAACTAGCGGGAGGTCACACCGGGGAGCTGTTTTTT. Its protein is CATQLAGGHTGELFF. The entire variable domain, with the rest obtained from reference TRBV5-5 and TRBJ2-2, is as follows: DAGVTQSPTHLIKTRGQQVTLRCSPISGHKSVSWYQQVLGQGPQFIFQYYEKEERGRGNFPDRFSARQFPNYSSELNVNALLLGDSALYLCATQLAGGHTGELFFGEGSRLTVL.